One and the same sample provided the 28 T cell receptor beta chains below, sequenced in a study of early T cells in non-severe SARS-CoV-2 infection. MiXCR, run by TCRdb on the 5' RACE reads, gives a single entry per CDR3 protein. Of approximately 49,000 distinct CDR3 sequences listed, over 9.5% were seen once; the top ten hold roughly a tenth. Material for sequencing was whole blood. These receptor sequences come from an adult who was a healthcare worker with PCR-confirmed SARS-CoV-2 infection or an uninfected control (not recorded which).

This clonotype was recorded a few times. The V gene is TRBV11-3, the J gene TRBJ2-6; D remains ambiguous. V was cut by 3 bases and J by 0 bases, with 6 bases left in between. The germline V gene has CDR1 SGHNT and CDR2 YENEEA. The CDR3 runs to 15 residues. CDR3 amino acids: CASSLRSSGANVLTF. The CDR3 DNA sequence: TGTGCCAGCAGCTTGAGGAGCTCTGGGGCCAACGTCCTGACTTTC.

The chain is built from TRBV6-6 and TRBJ1-1, with 8 bases aligning to TRBD1. The CDR3 is 16 amino acids. In germline, CDR1 is MNHNY, CDR2 SVGAGI (reference sequence). The junction had 9 bases not matched to a gene; V was cut back by 2 bases and J by 4 bases. CDR3 in DNA: TGTGCCAGCAGTTACCTCCGGACAGGGAGCGGCACTGAAGCTTTCTTT. Its translation is CASSYLRTGSGTEAFF.

The J gene is TRBJ2-1, the V gene TRBV7-6; D possibly corresponds to TRBD2 (5 bases). CDR3 length equals 13 residues. Germline V gene data show CDR1 as SGHVS and CDR2 as FNYEAQ. Trimming took 0 bases from V and 10 from J, leaving 10 bases between them. The CDR3 bases are TGTGCCAGCAGCTTAGCGGGAGAAGGGGAGCAGTTCTTC. It codes for CASSLAGEGEQFF.

This clonotype was seen many times. The genes are TRBV6-5 and TRBJ1-5, with 8 bases identical to TRBD1. The CDR3 spans 15 residues. CDR1 MNHEY and CDR2 SVGAGI come from the germline V gene. V was pared by 5 bases and J by 2 bases, with 5 bases of the junction left unmatched. In DNA form, the CDR3 reads TGTGCCAGCAGTGCTCAGGGGGCCGGCAATCAGCCCCAGCATTTT. It translates to CASSAQGAGNQPQHF.

This clonotype has at least ten counts. The chain joins TRBV5-5 to TRBJ2-7, with TRBD1 identical over 8 bases. This CDR3 is 15 amino acids long. V gave up 3 bases and J gave up 1 base; unmatched junction bases: 6. The germline gives CDR1 SGHKS, CDR2 YYEKEE (reference sequence). CDR3 loop: CASSSDRARSYEQYF. The CDR3 DNA follows: TGTGCCAGCAGCTCGGACAGGGCCAGGTCCTACGAGCAGTACTTC.

The V and J genes are TRBV25-1 and TRBJ2-5; no firm D call. Germline V gives CDR1 MGHDK, CDR2 SYGVNS. The CDR3 extends over 15 amino acids. V dropped 1 base and J dropped 1 base, with 10 bases sitting between them. The CDR3 spells CASSEFTGAQETQYF. CDR3 DNA sequence: TGTGCCAGCAGTGAATTCACGGGCGCCCAAGAGACCCAGTACTTC.

This clonotype was picked up many times. The gene calls are TRBV12-5 and TRBJ1-1, with unresolved D. Trimming cost V 7 bases and J 2 bases, with 23 bases left between them. The CDR3 contains 17 residues. The germline CDR1 and CDR2 sequences are LGHNT and FRNRAP. The CDR3 reads CASVLIMYFRYNTEAFF. CDR3 DNA: TGTGCTAGTGTTTTAATTATGTATTTTCGATACAACACTGAAGCTTTCTTT.

The V call is TRBV6-6, the J call TRBJ1-4; no firm D call. V was shortened by 8 bases and J by 0 bases, with 10 bases between the two germline ends. The CDR3 length is 14 residues. Germline V CDR1 and CDR2: MNHNY, SVGAGI (reference sequence). The chain's CDR3 is CASLKPTTNEKLFF. CDR3 coding DNA: TGTGCCAGCCTCAAACCCACAACTAATGAAAAACTGTTTTTT.

This chain joins TRBV10-3 and TRBJ2-3; 11 bases match TRBD2. CDR1 ENHRY and CDR2 SYGVKD come from the germline V gene. V was clipped by 8 bases and J by 2 bases; unmatched bases: 3. The CDR3 consists of 14 residues. The CDR3 nucleotides read TGTGCCATCCAGACTAGCGGGACCACAGATACGCAGTATTTT. It codes for CAIQTSGTTDTQYF.

There are a few counts of this clonotype. CDR3 nucleotides: TGCGCCAGCAGTGACGGGGGGAAGACCCAGTACTTC. Its protein is CASSDGGKTQYF. The chain has TRBV10-1 and TRBJ2-5; 7 bases map to TRBD2. The V gene's germline CDR1 is WNHNN and CDR2 SYGVQD (reference sequence). The CDR3 runs 12 residues. The trim removed 3 bases at V and 6 bases at J, leaving 1 base unmatched.

This clonotype was counted at least ten times. The rearrangement uses TRBV30 and TRBJ2-7; the D gene is possibly TRBD1 (5 bases). This CDR3 region has 12 residues. From germline, CDR1 is GTSNPN and CDR2 SVGIG (reference sequence). Trimming shortened V by 7 bases and J by 1 base, and 11 bases separated the two germline ends. This chain's CDR3 is CALGPGSYEQYF. The DNA for the CDR3 is TGTGCCTTAGGTCCAGGGTCCTACGAGCAGTACTTC.

This clonotype has a count of ten or more. This sequence joins TRBV28 and TRBJ2-1, with a possible D match to TRBD1 (5 bases). The CDR3 loop spans 16 amino acids. V lost 4 bases, J lost 5 bases, and 18 bases lay in between. Germline V gene lookup returns CDR1 MDHEN and CDR2 SYDVKM. CDR3 sequence (DNA): TGTGCCAGCAGTTCCCGGACAAGCGCGACTCACAATGAGCAGTTCTTC. It codes for CASSSRTSATHNEQFF.

This clonotype was recorded many times. The chain joins TRBV7-3 to TRBJ2-1, with 12 positions matching TRBD2. CDR1 and CDR2 from the germline V gene are SGHTA and FQGTGA. Trimming at V came to 5 bases and at J to 4 bases, leaving 3 bases not matched to a gene. The CDR3 consists of 15 residues. CDR3 nucleotides: TGTGCCAGCAGCCCAACTAGCGGGGGGTACAATGAGCAGTTCTTC. Its translation: CASSPTSGGYNEQFF.

This clonotype was counted only a few times. The chain carries TRBV20-1 and TRBJ2-1; D uncertain. V was clipped by 3 bases and J by 3 bases, with 6 bases between them. This CDR3 has 12 residues. Germline V lookup: CDR1 DFQATT, CDR2 SNEGSKA (reference sequence). DNA for the CDR3: TGCAGTGCTAGCGGCCACTACAATGAGCAGTTCTTC. Translated: CSASGHYNEQFF.

This clonotype was counted ten times or more. The rearrangement joins TRBV5-4 to TRBJ2-3; 14 positions match TRBD2. Per germline, CDR1 SGHNT and CDR2 YYREEE (reference sequence). After removal of 2 bases from V and 0 bases from J, the junction contained 5 bases not matched to a gene. This CDR3 has 18 residues. CDR3 in amino acids: CASSFGTSGGPSTDTQYF. The DNA of the CDR3 is TGTGCCAGCAGCTTTGGGACTAGCGGGGGACCTAGCACAGATACGCAGTATTTT.

This clonotype showed up many times. The J gene is TRBJ2-5, the V gene TRBV4-2, with 9 bases aligning to TRBD2. Germline trimming cut 3 bases from V and 5 bases from J; bases unmatched to any gene: 16. The CDR3 is 18 amino acids. The germline V gene encodes CDR1 LGHNA and CDR2 YNFKEQ. The CDR3 protein is CASSQSSRAAGGHETQYF. The CDR3 DNA sequence: TGTGCCAGCAGCCAGAGTTCCAGGGCGGCGGGGGGGCACGAGACCCAGTACTTC.

This clonotype was counted at least ten times. The chain recombines TRBV3-1 with TRBJ2-7, with 10 nucleotides matching TRBD2. The germline V gene has CDR1 LGHDT and CDR2 YNNKEL (reference sequence). The V gene end was trimmed by 4 bases and the J gene end by 0 bases; junction bases not matched to a gene: 3. The CDR3 covers 15 residues. The CDR3 loop is CASSPGTSASYEQYF. The CDR3 DNA reads as TGTGCCAGCAGCCCCGGGACTAGCGCCTCCTACGAGCAGTACTTC.

This clonotype appeared a single time. This chain uses TRBV4-2 with TRBJ2-1, with 8 bases matching TRBD2. V was clipped by 1 base and J by 5 bases; unmatched bases: 4. This CDR3 contains 15 residues. CDR1 and CDR2 (germline): LGHNA, YNFKEQ. In DNA form, the CDR3 reads TGTGCCAGCAGCCAAGCGACTAGCGCCAACAATGAGCAGTTCTTC. It specifies CASSQATSANNEQFF.

This clonotype was detected a few times. The genes are TRBV12-3 or TRBV12-4 and TRBJ2-3; 14 bases fit TRBD2. This CDR3 spans 16 amino acids. V shed 6 bases and J 6 bases; nucleotides not matched to a gene: 8. CDR3: CASSSYRLAGGDTQYF. For the CDR3, the DNA is TGTGCCAGCAGCTCTTACCGACTAGCGGGAGGGGATACGCAGTATTTT.

V and J are TRBV6-2 or TRBV6-3 and TRBJ2-3, with D possibly being TRBD2 (5 bases). Germline assignment: CDR1 MNHEY and CDR2 SVGEGT. The ends were cut back, 2 bases at V and 6 bases at J, with 9 bases in the middle. This CDR3 comprises 13 residues. The CDR3 here is CASSYMWEDTQYF. The DNA of the CDR3 is TGTGCCAGCAGTTACATGTGGGAGGATACGCAGTATTTT.

V is TRBV28 and J is TRBJ2-3, with 7 bases aligning to TRBD2. The CDR3 has 14 amino acids. CDR1 MDHEN and CDR2 SYDVKM come from the germline V gene. The DNA of the CDR3 is TGTGTCGCACTGGCTAGCGGTAGCACAGATACGCAGTATTTT. This codes for CVALASGSTDTQYF.

This clonotype was picked up many times. The chain couples TRBV5-6 to TRBJ2-7, with D perhaps matching TRBD1 (6 bases). V dropped 0 bases and J dropped 3 bases, with 7 bases sitting between them. The CDR3 sequence is 13 residues long. The germline CDR1 and CDR2 sequences are SGHDT and YYEEEE. CDR3 residues: CASSLEQGYEQYF. The CDR3 nucleotides are TGTGCCAGCAGCTTGGAACAGGGCTACGAGCAGTACTTC.

There are a few counts of this clonotype. CDR3 in amino acids: CASSLYRVEGNQPQHF. The CDR3 nucleotides are TGTGCCAGCAGTTTGTACAGGGTAGAGGGCAATCAGCCCCAGCATTTT. This chain uses TRBV12-3 or TRBV12-4 with TRBJ1-5, with D perhaps TRBD1 (6 bases). The CDR3 loop spans 16 amino acids. Trimming left V 3 bases short and J 2 bases short, with 14 bases between.

The chain carries TRBV5-4 and TRBJ1-1; no reliable D call. Trimming took 4 bases from V and 1 from J, leaving 8 bases between them. Germline CDR1 and CDR2: SGHNT and YYREEE (reference sequence). This CDR3 region has 13 residues. Here the CDR3 reads CASSPRPNTEAFF. CDR3 bases: TGTGCCAGCAGCCCCCGGCCGAACACTGAAGCTTTCTTT.

This clonotype was observed at least ten times. The chain recombines TRBV9 with TRBJ2-1; unclear D gene. Germline V CDR1 and CDR2: SGDLS, YYNGEE. Trimming took 0 bases from V and 8 from J, leaving 3 bases between them. The CDR3 sequence is 11 residues long. CDR3 residues: CASSVGDEQFF. The CDR3 nucleotides are TGTGCCAGCAGCGTAGGTGATGAGCAGTTCTTC.

In this sample, this clonotype turned up a few times. The V gene is TRBV7-3, the J gene TRBJ1-1; D remains unclear. The germline CDR1 and CDR2 sequences are SGHTA and FQGTGA. The CDR3 is made up of 13 amino acids. The V gene lost 6 bases and the J gene lost 1 base, with 9 bases spanning the gap. This CDR3 reads CASRARQNTEAFF. The CDR3 DNA reads as TGTGCCAGCAGAGCTCGGCAGAACACTGAAGCTTTCTTT.

This clonotype was seen repeatedly, ten times or more. The chain couples TRBV6-6 to TRBJ1-5; no clear D. CDR3 size: 15 residues. In germline, CDR1 is MNHNY, CDR2 SVGAGI (reference sequence). Between the trimmed V and J ends, which lost 2 bases and 7 bases, there was a span of 15 bases. The CDR3, as DNA: TGTGCCAGCAGTTACGCGGTTGCTGGACCCCAGCCCCAGCATTTT. Its translation: CASSYAVAGPQPQHF.

This rearrangement joins TRBV5-1 to TRBJ2-1, with a weak D call TRBD2 (5 bases). V was trimmed by 2 bases and J by 7 bases, leaving 16 bases between them. Per germline, CDR1 SGHRS and CDR2 YFSETQ. The CDR3 is made up of 15 amino acids. CDR3 bases: TGCGCCAGCAGCTTTGAAGGCGTTAGCGTGAATGAGCAGTTCTTC. It specifies CASSFEGVSVNEQFF.